The T cell receptor beta chain described here comes from a study of technical replicates of blood from a few donors. Method: immunoSEQ multiplex PCR; TCRdb's copy keeps in-frame clones and lacks some. The sample records about 59,000 clones, 80% to 95% being singletons. V gave up 6 bases and J gave up 8 bases; unmatched junction bases: 3. The germline gives CDR1 MNHEY, CDR2 SVGAGI. This CDR3 comprises 12 residues. Input material: PBMCs. The chain couples TRBV6-5 to TRBJ2-1; 8 nucleotides agree with TRBD2. This receptor was identified in a human donor in good health. Some clones in this sample may be carry-over from other donors' samples. The CDR3 DNA reads TGTGCCAGCAGCGACGGGGGGGATGAGCAGTTCTTC. It specifies CASSDGGDEQFF.